This TCR beta chain was sequenced for a study of human T cells and chemical hapten exposure. The V and J ends lost 4 bases and 0 bases respectively, with 7 bases between them. CDR3 length equals 15 residues. Germline values: CDR1 MNHNS, CDR2 SASEGT. The sample's time point: patch test 2, 6 weeks after DPC sensitization. Sample treatment: therapeutic diphenylcyclopropenone sensitization with weekly scalp DPC. During construction of the library, unique molecular identifiers were attached to individual cDNA molecules for quantitative, reproducible TCR counting. Via MiXCR, TCRdb re-called the RACE reads, giving one row per CDR3 protein. Among hundreds of thousands of distinct CDR3 sequences listed, over 6% were seen once.

The source material was whole blood, sampled in connection with sensitization to the hapten diphenylcyclopropenone (DPC). This chain joins TRBV6-1 and TRBJ2-6; D is unclear. The TCR originated in a woman younger than 35 with alopecia areata. Some clones in this sample may be carry-over from other donors' samples. CDR3 bases: TGTGCCAGCAGTGGCGGTGACTCTGGGGCCAACGTCCTGACTTTC. Its translation: CASSGGDSGANVLTF.